This passage covers 5 T cell receptor beta chains from one sample sequenced in a study of T cell repertoires in cytomegalovirus infection (dated by TCRdb to between 2017 and 2020). In light of the paper, this sample's treatment or condition label describes: in vitro stimulation with specific CMV peptide epitopes to enrich CMV-specific T cells. Instrument on record: Illumina HiSeq 1500. TCRdb itself trimmed the public reads at Q25 with fastp, ran MiXCR and retained productive beta chains. Entries are consolidated by CDR3 protein sequence, retaining the most common genes and DNA. Here the sample has hundreds of thousands of distinct CDR3 sequences; approximately 32% occur a single time. 12% of the sample lies in the top ten. Antigens of these TCRs are unknown. The input for sequencing was cultured CD8+ T cells from PBMCs, taken from culture after CMV antigen stimulation. These receptors all stem from a human donor in good health (CMV status not recorded). Some clones in this sample may be carry-over from other donors' samples.

This clonotype was seen at least ten times. The V and J genes are TRBV6-6 and TRBJ2-3; 16 bases agree with TRBD2. V shed 6 bases, J shed 3 bases, and the junction held 9 bases outside the gene matches. CDR1 and CDR2 from the germline V gene are MNHNY and SVGAGI (reference sequence). CDR3 length: 18 residues. The CDR3 nucleotides are TGTGCCAGCAGCGTGGGACTAGCGGGGGGGCCGTCGACAGATACGCAGTATTTT. Translated, it gives CASSVGLAGGPSTDTQYF.

This sequence joins TRBV6-6 and TRBJ2-1; 9 positions match TRBD2. The CDR3 has 12 amino acids. The germline V gene has CDR1 MNHNY and CDR2 SVGAGI (reference sequence). Unmatched junction bases numbered 6, after V lost 6 bases and J lost 12 bases. The CDR3 bases are TGTGCCAGCAGGGCGGGGGGGATCGTGCAGTTCTTC. Amino acids: CASRAGGIVQFF.

This sequence joins TRBV5-6 and TRBJ1-2; D is unresolved. Germline V lookup: CDR1 SGHDT, CDR2 YYEEEE. Trimming stripped 2 bases from V and 4 bases from J, with 12 bases between. The CDR3 consists of 14 residues. DNA for the CDR3: TGTGCCAGCAGCTTAGGGCAGGCTCCCTATGGCTACACCTTC. This translates into CASSLGQAPYGYTF.

V gene TRBV6-2 or TRBV6-3 combines with J gene TRBJ2-7; D not resolved. The ends were cut back, 0 bases at V and 2 bases at J, with 8 bases in the middle. The CDR3 runs 14 residues. Germline V CDR1 and CDR2: MNHEY, SVGEGT. Written as DNA, the CDR3 is TGTGCCAGCAGTTACTCTTCCATAACCTACGAGCAGTACGTC. Its protein is CASSYSSITYEQYV.

With regard to this clonotype: A much larger clone sits a single nucleotide away, making a read error possible. The chain couples TRBV20-1 to TRBJ1-5, with D maybe TRBD1 (5 bases). The CDR3 totals 14 residues. Trimming left V 8 bases short and J 3 bases short, with 17 bases between. The germline V gene encodes CDR1 DFQATT and CDR2 SNEGSKA (reference sequence). The CDR3 protein is CSTEGNRHNQPQHF. In DNA form, the CDR3 reads TGCAGTACAGAGGGGAACAGGCACAATCAGCCCCAGCATTTT.